The 32 T cell receptor beta chains below were found in one sample sequenced in a study of T cells in Graves' hyperthyroidism and ophthalmopathy. It was RNA transcripts that yielded the amplified TCR beta CDR3 regions. The HTBI set primed first-round TCR CDR3 RT-PCR. TCRdb re-derived calls from the multiplex PCR reads in MiXCR, one entry per CDR3 protein. The data hold a few hundred thousand distinct CDR3 sequences, with roughly a sixth observed a single time. Sequenced material: blood. The receptor set was obtained from a woman between 40 and 50 years old with Graves' ophthalmopathy.

This chain joins TRBV20-1 and TRBJ2-7; 11 positions match TRBD1. V gave up 3 bases and J gave up 6 bases; unmatched junction bases: 7. CDR3 size: 14 residues. Germline CDR1 is DFQATT and CDR2 is SNEGSKA (reference sequence). The CDR3 protein is CSASSGQGAVEQYF. The CDR3 nucleotides read TGCAGTGCTAGCTCTGGACAGGGGGCGGTCGAGCAGTACTTC.

The chain recombines TRBV19 with TRBJ2-5; 12 bases align to TRBD2. This CDR3 comprises 18 residues. Germline CDR1 is LNHDA and CDR2 is SQIVND (reference sequence). V was clipped by 0 bases and J by 4 bases; unmatched bases: 9. CDR3 bases: TGTGCCAGTAGTATAGACCCACCCTCGACTAGCGGGAGAGAGACCCAGTACTTC. Translating it yields CASSIDPPSTSGRETQYF.

This clonotype was counted many times. The rearrangement joins TRBV3-1 to TRBJ2-1; no clear D. Trimming cost V 5 bases and J 10 bases, with 9 bases left between them. Per germline, CDR1 LGHDT and CDR2 YNNKEL (reference sequence). This CDR3 spans 11 amino acids. The CDR3 DNA sequence: TGTGCCAGCAGCTCAGCATTGGAGCAGTTCTTC. It yields the protein CASSSALEQFF.

This sequence joins TRBV7-6 and TRBJ2-3, with TRBD2 identical over 8 bases. Germline trimming cut 1 base from V and 3 bases from J; bases unmatched to any gene: 18. Germline CDR1 is SGHVS and CDR2 is FNYEAQ. The CDR3 runs 20 residues. CDR3 amino acids: CASSLVERSGTRVRTDTQYF. CDR3 nucleotides: TGTGCCAGCAGCTTAGTAGAAAGATCCGGGACTAGAGTCAGGACAGATACGCAGTATTTT.

This clonotype was counted ten times or more. CDR3 residues: CSASYGGWYNEQFF. The DNA of the CDR3 is TGCAGTGCTAGTTATGGGGGGTGGTACAATGAGCAGTTCTTC. V gene TRBV20-1 combines with J gene TRBJ2-1; a weak D match, TRBD2 (6 bases). Trimming took off 3 bases at V and 4 bases at J, with 13 bases between the two ends. Germline-derived CDR1 and CDR2 are DFQATT and SNEGSKA (reference sequence). There are 14 residues in the CDR3.

At least ten counts were recorded for this clonotype. V usage is TRBV7-9 and J usage is TRBJ2-3; 8 nucleotides align to TRBD2. There are 17 residues in the CDR3. V lost 6 bases to trimming and J lost 2 bases; unmatched junction nucleotides: 13. From germline, CDR1 is SEHNR and CDR2 FQNEAQ (reference sequence). The CDR3 bases are TGTGCCAGCAGACGTCGGGGGGGGCGAGTGGACACAGATACGCAGTATTTT. Translation: CASRRRGGRVDTDTQYF.

In regard to this clonotype: A much larger clone is a single base away; this may be a read error. The chain is built from TRBV13 and TRBJ1-1; D is unclear. The CDR3 is 12 residues long. V dropped 5 bases and J dropped 1 base, with 5 bases sitting between them. Germline CDR1 reads PRHDT; CDR2 reads FYEKMQ (reference sequence). The CDR3 DNA reads as TGTGCCAGCAGCACCCAGAACACTGAAGCTTTCTTT. Protein: CASSTQNTEAFF.

This clonotype has at least ten counts. This chain connects TRBV12-3 or TRBV12-4 to TRBJ2-5; D is ambiguous. CDR3 length: 12 amino acids. V dropped 4 bases and J dropped 3 bases, with 6 bases sitting between them. Written as DNA, the CDR3 is TGTGCCAGCAGTTCCATGGAAGAGACCCAGTACTTC. It yields the protein CASSSMEETQYF.

This chain uses TRBV6-1 with TRBJ2-3; 12 bases line up with TRBD2. This CDR3 contains 18 residues. CDR1 MNHNS and CDR2 SASEGT come from the germline V gene. V shed 8 bases, J shed 6 bases, and the junction held 18 bases outside the gene matches. CDR3 in amino acids: CASSRSRTSGTGGDTQYF. The CDR3 region has the DNA TGTGCCAGCTCCCGAAGCCGGACTAGCGGGACGGGGGGGGATACGCAGTATTTT.

In this sample, this clonotype turned up many times. This sequence joins TRBV20-1 and TRBJ1-2; possible D gene TRBD1, 5 bases. V was trimmed by 0 bases and J by 2 bases, leaving 10 bases between them. This CDR3 contains 14 residues. CDR1 and CDR2 (germline): DFQATT, SNEGSKA (reference sequence). Here the CDR3 reads CSARDWTSNYGYTF. The CDR3 DNA follows: TGCAGTGCTAGAGATTGGACATCAAACTATGGCTACACCTTC.

In this sample, this clonotype turned up many times. The chain employs TRBV12-3 or TRBV12-4 and TRBJ2-1, with TRBD1 matching 9 bases. The V gene end was trimmed by 3 bases and the J gene end by 6 bases; junction bases not matched to a gene: 6. The CDR3 has 15 residues. CDR3: CASSLGQGAGNEQFF. The CDR3 coding sequence is TGTGCCAGCAGTTTGGGACAGGGCGCGGGCAATGAGCAGTTCTTC.

This clonotype has at least ten counts. The chain links TRBV28 to TRBJ2-3; 7 nucleotides align to TRBD1. CDR3 length: 17 residues. In germline, CDR1 is MDHEN, CDR2 SYDVKM. With V trimmed by 5 bases and J by 0 bases, 11 bases remained unmatched. CDR3 nucleotides: TGTGCCAGCAGTGATAATCCGGGACAGTCTAGCACAGATACGCAGTATTTT. Encoded protein: CASSDNPGQSSTDTQYF. Combining the CDR3 with reference TRBV28 and TRBJ2-3 gives the whole variable domain DVKVTQSSRYLVKRTGEKVFLECVQDMDHENMFWYRQDPGLGLRLIYFSYDVKMKEKGDIPEGYSVSREKKERFSLILESASTNQTSMYLCASSDNPGQSSTDTQYFGPGTRLTVL.

This clonotype showed up just a few times. This chain connects TRBV5-1 to TRBJ2-3, with D tentatively TRBD2 (6 bases). CDR3 size: 13 residues. In germline, CDR1 is SGHRS, CDR2 YFSETQ. Trimming pared 4 bases from V and 3 bases from J, leaving 9 bases between. The CDR3 DNA reads TGCGCCAGCAGCCGGAGCGGGACAGATACGCAGTATTTT. Its translation is CASSRSGTDTQYF.

This clonotype showed up many times. The CDR3 protein is CASSPKGQGAPYYGYTF. The CDR3 nucleotides are TGTGCCAGCAGCCCGAAGGGACAGGGGGCGCCCTACTATGGCTACACCTTC. This chain connects TRBV2 to TRBJ1-2; 12 bases fit TRBD1. Germline assignment: CDR1 SNHLY and CDR2 FYNNEI. V lost 6 bases and J lost 3; bases outside the gene matches: 11. The CDR3 has 17 residues.

As concerns this clonotype: A single base separates this from a much larger clone, so it may be a read error. The CDR3 protein is CASGGYMADTQYF. In nucleotides, the CDR3 is TGTGCCAGTGGGGGGTACATGGCAGATACGCAGTATTTT. The genes are TRBV6-1 and TRBJ2-3; weak D call: TRBD2 (6 bases). Looked up from germline, CDR1 is MNHNS and CDR2 is SASEGT. V was trimmed by 9 bases and J by 4 bases, leaving 14 bases between them. The CDR3 extends over 13 amino acids.

This chain connects TRBV20-1 to TRBJ1-1; the D is unclear. CDR3 length: 13 amino acids. Trimming cost V 2 bases and J 1 base, with 8 bases left between them. The V gene's germline CDR1 is DFQATT and CDR2 SNEGSKA (reference sequence). The CDR3 DNA sequence: TGCAGTGCTAGAAGTAGAGAGAACACTGAAGCTTTCTTT. This sequence encodes CSARSRENTEAFF.

This clonotype was picked up many times. The chain links TRBV28 to TRBJ1-3; D not resolved. The CDR3 consists of 16 residues. The germline V and J ends were trimmed by 6 bases and 3 bases, with 18 bases remaining between them. CDR1 and CDR2 (germline): MDHEN, SYDVKM. This CDR3 is CASRPAGLGFGNTIYF. The CDR3 DNA follows: TGTGCCAGCAGACCCGCCGGGTTGGGTTTTGGAAACACCATATATTTT.

The chain carries TRBV6-1 and TRBJ1-1, with unresolved D. Germline V gene lookup returns CDR1 MNHNS and CDR2 SASEGT. The V and J ends lost 5 bases and 1 base respectively, with 11 bases between them. The length of the CDR3 is 14 residues. CDR3 nucleotide sequence: TGTGCCAGCAGTTATACTATTCCGAACACTGAAGCTTTCTTT. Translated, it gives CASSYTIPNTEAFF.

This clonotype was seen only a few times. The chain links TRBV5-4 to TRBJ2-1, with D perhaps TRBD1 (5 bases). In germline, CDR1 is SGHNT, CDR2 YYREEE (reference sequence). The ends were cut back, 0 bases at V and 9 bases at J, with 16 bases in the middle. The CDR3 spans 15 residues. The DNA of the CDR3 is TGTGCCAGCAGCTTGGCCAAAGGGGTGGTTGGTGAGCAGTTCTTC. It translates to CASSLAKGVVGEQFF. The variable domain in full, with the rest retrieved from reference TRBV5-4 and TRBJ2-1, is ETGVTQSPTHLIKTRGQQVTLRCSSQSGHNTVSWYQQALGQGPQFIFQYYREEENGRGNFPPRFSGLQFPNYSSELNVNALELDDSALYLCASSLAKGVVGEQFFGPGTRLTVL.

For this clonotype: This clone may be a read error of a much larger clone one base away. Without the conserved terminal phenylalanine or tryptophan, this CDR3 likely stems from a read error. V and J are TRBV11-2 and TRBJ2-3, with a tentative D call TRBD2 (6 bases). The CDR3 sequence is 12 residues long. Germline values: CDR1 SGHAT, CDR2 FQNNGV. The germline V and J ends were trimmed by 5 bases and 7 bases, with 10 bases remaining between them. CDR3 bases: TGTGCCAGCAGCCCGGGGGTACATACGCAGTATTTA. Protein sequence: CASSPGVHTQYL.

This clonotype was recorded a few times. V gene TRBV7-9 combines with J gene TRBJ2-3, with a weak D call TRBD2 (6 bases). The CDR3 is 16 amino acids. CDR1 and CDR2 (germline): SEHNR, FQNEAQ (reference sequence). V dropped 5 bases and J dropped 5 bases, with 20 bases sitting between them. The DNA for the CDR3 is TGTGCCAGCAGCCCGGCGGCAGGGACTCGTCGAGATACGCAGTATTTT. This sequence encodes CASSPAAGTRRDTQYF.

The sample holds a few counts of this clonotype. The V call is TRBV5-4, the J call TRBJ1-1; 7 bases are a match to TRBD1. Trimming removed 0 bases from V and 12 bases from J; junction bases left unmatched: 8. The germline V gene encodes CDR1 SGHNT and CDR2 YYREEE (reference sequence). The CDR3 runs 13 residues. The CDR3 DNA is TGTGCCAGCAGCTTGGCCTTGGGACAGCTTACTTTCTTT. Translating gives CASSLALGQLTFF.

A note on this clonotype: Since a much larger clone is just one base distant, this may be a read error. J is TRBJ1-1 and V is TRBV3-1, with D tentatively TRBD1 (6 bases). CDR1 is LGHDT, CDR2 YNNKEL, per germline (reference sequence). The V end lost 3 bases, the J end lost 8 bases, and 19 bases lay between the germline ends. This CDR3 contains 15 residues. The CDR3 region is CASSHDGRGSGEAFF. CDR3 DNA: TGTGCCAGCAGCCATGATGGAAGGGGGTCGGGGGAAGCTTTCTTT.

This clonotype occurred a few times. V usage is TRBV5-8 and J usage is TRBJ2-7, with D tentatively TRBD1 or TRBD2 (5 bases each). CDR1 SGHTS and CDR2 YDEGEE come from the germline V gene. CDR3 length: 13 residues. V was clipped by 0 bases and J by 7 bases, with 11 bases between them. CDR3: CASSLEGTSEQYF. CDR3 DNA: TGTGCCAGCAGCTTGGAAGGGACCAGTGAGCAGTACTTC.

This clonotype has a handful of counts. The CDR3 DNA reads TGTGCCAGCAGTTTATGGACTTGGGCTGAAGCTTTCTTT. Its translation is CASSLWTWAEAFF. The chain joins TRBV28 to TRBJ1-1; no reliable D call. V was trimmed by 0 bases and J by 6 bases, leaving 8 bases between them. Germline V lookup: CDR1 MDHEN, CDR2 SYDVKM. The CDR3 has 13 amino acids.

This clonotype came up many times. The chain links TRBV7-9 to TRBJ2-1, with 12 nucleotides matching TRBD2. Germline V CDR1 and CDR2: SEHNR, FQNEAQ (reference sequence). The V gene end was trimmed by 6 bases and the J gene end by 0 bases; junction bases not matched to a gene: 6. The CDR3 has 17 residues. The CDR3, as DNA: TGTGCCAGCAGGCCGACTAGCGGGAGCAACTCCTACAATGAGCAGTTCTTC. Protein: CASRPTSGSNSYNEQFF.

The chain uses TRBV7-9 and TRBJ2-1; tentatively, D is TRBD2 (7 bases). With 6 bases removed from V and 5 bases from J, the gap between germline ends came to 17 bases. CDR1 SEHNR and CDR2 FQNEAQ come from the germline V gene (reference sequence). This CDR3 is built from 15 residues. CDR3 DNA: TGTGCCAGCAGTCCCAGAGGGGGGGCCCACAATGAGCAGTTCTTC. Translated, it gives CASSPRGGAHNEQFF.

This clonotype turned up a few times. The V call is TRBV20-1, the J call TRBJ2-7; 7 bases fit TRBD2. The trim removed 1 base at V and 3 bases at J, leaving 9 bases unmatched. The germline V gene encodes CDR1 DFQATT and CDR2 SNEGSKA (reference sequence). The CDR3 has 15 residues. The CDR3 loop is CSARVPGGSRYEQYF. CDR3 in DNA: TGCAGTGCTAGAGTACCGGGAGGTAGTCGCTACGAGCAGTACTTC.

This clonotype was seen ten or more times. The rearrangement links TRBV20-1 to TRBJ1-5; D gene uncertain. Trimming removed 1 base from V and 0 bases from J, with 4 bases in between. Germline lookup yields CDR1 DFQATT and CDR2 SNEGSKA (reference sequence). The CDR3 consists of 13 residues. CDR3 DNA sequence: TGCAGTGCTAGAGTGTATAGCAATCAGCCCCAGCATTTT. Residues: CSARVYSNQPQHF.

This clonotype has a count of ten or more. The V and J genes are TRBV5-6 and TRBJ2-1; possibly TRBD1 for D (5 bases). The CDR3 loop spans 13 amino acids. Trimming removed 2 bases at V and 8 bases at J, with 11 bases between. The V gene's germline CDR1 is SGHDT and CDR2 YYEEEE. CDR3 protein: CASSFLDTHEQFF. The CDR3 DNA reads TGTGCCAGCAGCTTCTTGGACACCCATGAGCAGTTCTTC.

This clonotype was seen at least ten times. The chain has TRBV5-1 and TRBJ2-3, with a tentative D call TRBD2 (5 bases). The CDR3 runs to 15 residues. Germline-derived CDR1 and CDR2 are SGHRS and YFSETQ. The ends were cut back, 2 bases at V and 2 bases at J, with 12 bases in the middle. DNA for the CDR3: TGCGCCAGCAGCTTTAGACGCGGGCTCACAGATACGCAGTATTTT. As protein: CASSFRRGLTDTQYF.

A remark on this clonotype: A clone one base away is much larger, so this may be a read error. The genes are TRBV28 and TRBJ2-7, with D unclear. Trimming shortened V by 3 bases and J by 7 bases, and 13 bases separated the two germline ends. CDR3 length equals 13 residues. Germline CDR1 MDHEN, CDR2 SYDVKM. The CDR3 reads CASSLLGLNEQYF. The CDR3 coding sequence is TGTGCCAGCAGTTTGCTGGGGTTGAATGAGCAGTACTTC.